The 5 T cell receptor beta chains given below trace back to one sample, sequenced in a study of identical twins. One entry per CDR3 protein results from TCRdb running MiXCR on the 5' RACE reads. The data contain around 100,000 distinct CDR3 sequences, about 5.6% of them singletons. The sequenced sample was memory T cells sorted from blood. These receptors were collected from a woman aged 45-65 years in good health.

This clonotype was observed at least ten times. The chain links TRBV11-1 to TRBJ2-1; 11 bases are a match to TRBD2. Germline-derived CDR1 and CDR2 are SGHAT and FQDESV (reference sequence). V shed 1 base and J 8 bases; nucleotides not matched to a gene: 4. The length of the CDR3 is 15 residues. The CDR3 nucleotides are TGTGCCAGCAGCTTAGTAGCGGGAGGGATGCATGAGCAGTTCTTC. Protein: CASSLVAGGMHEQFF.

This clonotype has at least ten counts. V usage is TRBV5-1 and J usage is TRBJ2-2; TRBD2 agrees at 10 bases. Germline values: CDR1 SGHRS, CDR2 YFSETQ. CDR3 size: 16 residues. V was clipped by 2 bases and J by 0 bases; unmatched bases: 1. DNA for the CDR3: TGCGCCAGCAGCTTCCTAGCGGGAGCGAACACCGGGGAGCTGTTTTTT. Translating it yields CASSFLAGANTGELFF.

Ten or more counts support this clonotype. The gene calls are TRBV3-1 and TRBJ2-6, with a tentative D call TRBD2 (6 bases). The CDR3 is 20 residues long. CDR1 is LGHDT and CDR2 is YNNKEL in the germline V gene (reference sequence). V was pared by 1 base and J by 0 bases, with 19 bases between. CDR3: CASSQGRPGVKSSGANVLTF. CDR3 DNA: TGTGCCAGCAGCCAAGGACGACCGGGGGTTAAGAGCTCTGGGGCCAACGTCCTGACTTTC.

The chain links TRBV5-1 to TRBJ2-2, with 12 bases matching TRBD2. From germline, CDR1 is SGHRS and CDR2 YFSETQ. This CDR3 has 17 amino acids. The J segment lost 5 bases and the V segment lost 3 bases, leaving 8 bases of the junction unmatched. For the CDR3, the DNA is TGCGCCAGCAGCTGGGGAAGGACTAGCGGGAAAACCGGGGAGCTGTTTTTT. This sequence encodes CASSWGRTSGKTGELFF.

This clonotype has only a few counts. The rearrangement joins TRBV12-3 or TRBV12-4 to TRBJ1-2; D is uncertain. This CDR3 spans 17 amino acids. V was shortened by 7 bases and J by 6 bases, with 27 bases between the two germline ends. The CDR3 protein is CASIMTWSRKESHGYTF. The CDR3 nucleotides read TGTGCCAGCATCATGACCTGGAGCCGTAAAGAATCCCATGGCTACACCTTC.